What follows are 13 T cell receptor beta chains derived from one specimen sequenced in a study of T cell responses to AZD1222 COVID-19 vaccine. Only in-frame clones appear in the TCRdb table, and some are missing; sequencing was by immunoSEQ multiplex PCR. This table has over 110,000 clones, roughly 90% appearing once. The sequences come from peripheral blood, collected 28 days after the second AZD1222 dose. The origin of the receptors is an adult who received the AZD1222 COVID-19 vaccine.

This clone has a handful of counts. This chain's CDR3 is CASSERGSFETQYF. CDR3 nucleotides: TGTGCCAGCAGTGAACGGGGTTCCTTTGAGACCCAGTACTTC. This sequence joins TRBV25-1 and TRBJ2-5, with a tentative D call TRBD2 (5 bases). The germline gives CDR1 MGHDK, CDR2 SYGVNS. This CDR3 region has 14 residues. The V and J ends lost 2 bases and 5 bases respectively, with 12 bases between them.

The chain uses TRBV7-3 and TRBJ2-5, with TRBD2 as a possible D gene (6 bases). Germline CDR1 and CDR2: SGHTA and FQGTGA. There are 15 residues in the CDR3. V shed 2 bases and J shed 2 bases, with 12 bases lying between them. This CDR3 reads CASSLSGAKQETQYF. In DNA form, the CDR3 reads TGTGCCAGCAGCTTATCGGGAGCGAAACAAGAGACCCAGTACTTC.

This clone was observed once. The chain employs TRBV20-1 and TRBJ2-3, with TRBD2 identical over 12 bases. Per germline, CDR1 DFQATT and CDR2 SNEGSKA (reference sequence). The ends lost 3 bases at V and 5 bases at J; junction bases unmatched: 9. This CDR3 has 16 residues. Here the CDR3 reads CSASPTSGRGGDTQYF. CDR3 in DNA: TGCAGTGCTAGTCCGACTAGCGGGAGAGGGGGAGATACGCAGTATTTT.

The chain carries TRBV7-2 and TRBJ2-1, with TRBD2 identical over 16 bases. V lost 3 bases and J lost 4; bases outside the gene matches: 0. CDR1 and CDR2 (germline): SGHTA, FQGNSA. The length of the CDR3 is 16 residues. The CDR3 protein is CASSLGLAGGYNEQFF. CDR3 bases: TGTGCCAGCAGCTTGGGACTAGCGGGAGGGTACAATGAGCAGTTCTTC.

This chain uses TRBV27 with TRBJ1-6; TRBD1 is a possible D gene (6 bases). The CDR3 is made up of 14 amino acids. Germline loops: CDR1 MNHEY, CDR2 SMNVEV (reference sequence). V was shortened by 7 bases and J by 6 bases, with 13 bases between the two germline ends. This CDR3 is CASTQGQGNSPLHF. The CDR3 region has the DNA TGTGCCAGCACCCAGGGGCAGGGTAATTCACCCCTCCACTTT.

This chain links TRBV19 with TRBJ1-6; 7 nucleotides align to TRBD1. CDR3 length equals 13 residues. Germline CDR1 is LNHDA and CDR2 is SQIVND (reference sequence). After removal of 6 bases from V and 8 bases from J, the junction contained 4 bases not matched to a gene. The CDR3 region has the DNA TGTGCCAGTAGCCGACAGGGCGATTCACCCCTCCACTTT. Its protein is CASSRQGDSPLHF.

The rearrangement uses TRBV5-4 and TRBJ1-6; 7 nucleotides match TRBD1. CDR3 size: 14 residues. V lost 4 bases, J lost 10 bases, and 8 bases stayed unmatched. Per germline, CDR1 SGHNT and CDR2 YYREEE (reference sequence). CDR3 DNA sequence: TGTGCCAGCAGCCGTACAGGGGTCTGGTCACCCCTCCACTTT. This encodes CASSRTGVWSPLHF.

This clone was found once. The chain employs TRBV10-2 and TRBJ2-3, with D maybe TRBD1 (5 bases). CDR1 and CDR2 from the germline V gene are WSHSY and SAAADI. The CDR3 is made up of 11 amino acids. The V and J ends lost 7 bases and 5 bases respectively, with 7 bases between them. The chain's CDR3 is CASIGVDTQYF. CDR3 sequence (DNA): TGCGCCAGCATAGGGGTAGATACGCAGTATTTT.

The chain has TRBV4-1 and TRBJ1-2; D is perhaps TRBD1 (6 bases). The CDR3 extends over 15 amino acids. Trimming took off 0 bases at V and 6 bases at J, with 14 bases between the two ends. Germline V lookup: CDR1 MGHRA, CDR2 YSYEKL. The CDR3 protein is CASSQEGGARDGYTF. CDR3 sequence (DNA): TGCGCCAGCAGCCAAGAAGGGGGGGCTCGTGATGGCTACACCTTC.

The chain employs TRBV20-1 and TRBJ1-1; no clear D. CDR3 length: 11 residues. V gave up 2 bases and J gave up 3 bases, with 4 bases separating them. Germline V gene sequence: CDR1 DFQATT, CDR2 SNEGSKA (reference sequence). The CDR3 coding sequence is TGCAGTGCTAGATTGCACACTGAAGCTTTCTTT. Protein product: CSARLHTEAFF.

This rearrangement joins TRBV5-1 to TRBJ1-1, with D maybe TRBD1 (6 bases). This CDR3 region has 16 residues. Germline values: CDR1 SGHRS, CDR2 YFSETQ. Trimming left V 2 bases short and J 0 bases short, with 14 bases between. The CDR3 protein is CASSLNPTGLNTEAFF. Here the CDR3 DNA reads TGCGCCAGCAGCTTAAATCCGACAGGATTGAACACTGAAGCTTTCTTT.

In its sample, this clone was seen a few times. The chain links TRBV19 to TRBJ1-1; D gene unclear. Germline CDR1 is LNHDA and CDR2 is SQIVND (reference sequence). V was cut by 1 base and J by 1 base, with 4 bases left in between. This CDR3 region has 13 residues. The CDR3 DNA sequence: TGTGCCAGTAGTATAGGAGGGAACACTGAAGCTTTCTTT. This gives the protein CASSIGGNTEAFF. The whole variable domain, remainder taken from reference TRBV19 and TRBJ1-1, is DGGITQSPKYLFRKEGQNVTLSCEQNLNHDAMYWYRQDPGQGLRLIYYSQIVNDFQKGDIAEGYSVSREKKESFPLTVTSAQKNPTAFYLCASSIGGNTEAFFGQGTRLTVV.

The chain couples TRBV28 to TRBJ1-1, with D unresolved. The germline V gene encodes CDR1 MDHEN and CDR2 SYDVKM. This CDR3 is built from 12 residues. Trimming removed 8 bases at V and 4 bases at J, with 11 bases between. The CDR3: CASETGVTEAFF. CDR3 DNA sequence: TGTGCCAGCGAGACCGGCGTCACTGAAGCTTTCTTT.